A few counts support the clone carrying this TCR beta chain. Antigen specificity is unknown. The data derive from a study of blood T cells in healthy people across ages. The CDR3 sequence is 16 residues long. Germline V gene sequence: CDR1 SEHNR, CDR2 FQNEAQ (reference sequence). The V gene end was trimmed by 5 bases and the J gene end by 7 bases; junction bases not matched to a gene: 8. Overall study findings and caveats: PBMCs left unsorted prevented a conclusive naive versus antigen-experienced comparison. A greater number of naive CD4+ cells and higher diversity distinguished long-lived donors from aged donors.

It was with a sample-barcoded 5' primer and a J-beta primer mix that a second PCR of about 6 to 12 cycles was run. CDR3-containing paired-end reads numbering at least 2.5 million came from each sample. MiXCR, applied by TCRdb to the 5' RACE reads, yields one record per CDR3 protein. The sample has roughly 1,100,000 distinct CDR3 sequences, approximately 26% seen once. The same sample was also studied in work on T cells of mothers and their children. That report adds: The TCR beta CDR3 read count exceeded 9 million for each mother and was about 3 million for each child.

The source is a girl aged 2 to 9 in good health. This chain joins TRBV7-9 and TRBJ2-3, with 14 bases that match TRBD2. The material sequenced was blood. The DNA of the CDR3 is TGTGCCAGCAGCCTCGGGACTAGCGGGGGAAGGTATACGCAGTATTTT. Its protein product is CASSLGTSGGRYTQYF.